This T cell receptor (beta chain) was identified in a study of T cell repertoires in cytomegalovirus infection. Study-wide context: Public TCR beta signatures provided an indication of both CMV infection and a matching HLA type. Whole-study findings and limits: CMV-specific TCR beta clonotypes restricted by HLA-C were the ones dominating the ex vivo response.

This clonotype showed up just a few times. Its antigen is still unknown. MiXCR, applied by TCRdb to the reads, yields one record per CDR3 protein. This sample has 250,000 to 300,000 distinct CDR3 sequences, with roughly a fifth found just once. Trimming removed 5 bases at V and 6 bases at J, with 11 bases between. CDR3 length: 13 residues. CDR1 LGHNT and CDR2 FRNRAP come from the germline V gene. The source was cultured PBMCs, collected from culture after CMV antigen stimulation. The J gene is TRBJ1-5, the V gene TRBV12-5; maybe TRBD1 (6 bases). The origin of this receptor is a human donor in good health (CMV status not recorded). Some clones in this sample may be carry-over from other donors' samples. CDR3 sequence: CASGLEGGQPQHF. The CDR3 DNA sequence: TGTGCTAGTGGTCTGGAGGGGGGTCAGCCCCAGCATTTT. Complete variable domain (other parts from reference TRBV12-5 and TRBJ1-5): DARVTQTPRHKVTEMGQEVTMRCQPILGHNTVFWYRQTMMQGLELLAYFRNRAPLDDSGMPKDRFSAEMPDATLATLKIQPSEPRDSAVYFCASGLEGGQPQHFGDGTRLSIL.